This T cell receptor (beta chain) was observed in a study of graft-versus-host responses after intestinal transplantation. The protocol was immunoSEQ multiplex PCR, while the TCRdb copy is restricted to in-frame clones and leaves out a portion. This sample yields approximately 90,000 clones, of which around 93% are seen a single time; roughly 2% belongs to the top ten. Study-level results: Clonal ratios of graft-versus-host to host-versus-graft in allografts were high for patients exhibiting graft-donor T cell macrochimerism. After transplant, early declines in HvG clones were associated with peak levels of circulating GvH clones.

The length of the CDR3 is 15 residues. CDR1 and CDR2 (germline): MNHEY, SVGAGI. The V segment lost 2 bases and the J segment 0 bases; nucleotides outside the gene matches: 0. Concerning this clone: What it recognizes is unknown.

The sequence derives from a human donor who received an intestinal transplant. V and J are TRBV6-5 and TRBJ2-3, with 9 bases aligning to TRBD2. The material sequenced was unstimulated CD8+ T cells sorted from spleen or lymph node cells, taken before intestinal transplant. The CDR3 DNA follows: TGTGCCAGCAGTTACACTAGCGGGAGCACAGATACGCAGTATTTT. As protein: CASSYTSGSTDTQYF.